Below, 18 T cell receptor beta chains from the same sample are listed, as sequenced in a study of T cells in tumors after PD-1 blockade. Some clones are missing from TCRdb's copy, which holds only in-frame ones; the method was immunoSEQ multiplex PCR. This sample yields roughly 9,800 clones, of which approximately 65% are seen a single time; roughly 14% belongs to the top ten. Sample: tumor tissue, taken after anti-PD-1 treatment. The receptors stem from a human donor with basal cell carcinoma.

V usage is TRBV15 and J usage is TRBJ1-2; D unclear. V was cut by 0 bases and J by 8 bases, with 16 bases left in between. CDR3 length: 15 residues. Germline V lookup: CDR1 LNHNV, CDR2 YYDKDF (reference sequence). CDR3 residues: CATSRDRVAQLGYTF. CDR3 sequence (DNA): TGTGCCACCAGCAGAGACCGGGTTGCTCAACTAGGCTACACCTTC.

V is TRBV5-1 and J is TRBJ1-1; 9 bases line up with TRBD1. The J segment lost 3 bases and the V segment lost 2 bases, leaving 5 bases of the junction unmatched. CDR1 and CDR2 (germline): SGHRS, YFSETQ. CDR3 length equals 15 residues. This CDR3 is CASSLVQGAYTEAFF. The CDR3 coding sequence is TGCGCCAGCAGCTTAGTACAGGGGGCGTACACTGAAGCTTTCTTT.

This clone was recorded a few times. CDR3 residues: CAWSIDRGQNQPQHF. The CDR3 nucleotides are TGTGCCTGGAGTATTGACAGGGGGCAAAATCAGCCCCAGCATTTT. This chain joins TRBV30 and TRBJ1-5; 10 bases fit TRBD1. V shed 2 bases, J shed 4 bases, and the junction held 5 bases outside the gene matches. The CDR3 is made up of 15 amino acids. From germline, CDR1 is GTSNPN and CDR2 SVGIG (reference sequence).

This rearrangement joins TRBV18 to TRBJ1-1, with 7 bases lining up with TRBD1. This CDR3 has 15 amino acids. From germline, CDR1 is KGHSH and CDR2 LQKENI. Losses at the gene ends were 3 bases for V and 0 bases for J; bases not matched to a gene: 4. The CDR3 spells CASSPSTGMNTEAFF. The DNA for the CDR3 is TGTGCCAGCTCACCTTCGACAGGGATGAACACTGAAGCTTTCTTT.

This clone showed up just a few times. The V gene is TRBV15, the J gene TRBJ2-1; D possibly matches TRBD1 or TRBD2 (5 bases each). V lost 4 bases to trimming and J lost 12 bases, with 13 bases between them. The CDR3 runs to 12 residues. CDR1 LNHNV and CDR2 YYDKDF come from the germline V gene (reference sequence). The CDR3 bases are TGTGCCACCAGCATAAACCGGGGCGGGCAGTTCTTC. Encoded protein: CATSINRGGQFF.

The rearrangement links TRBV29-1 to TRBJ2-2; 8 bases match TRBD1. V gave up 6 bases and J gave up 5 bases; unmatched junction bases: 2. This CDR3 contains 12 residues. CDR1 is SQVTM and CDR2 is ANQGSEA in the germline V gene. CDR3 coding DNA: TGCAGCGTAGACAGGGGTACCGGGGAGCTGTTTTTT. This sequence encodes CSVDRGTGELFF.

The gene calls are TRBV7-6 and TRBJ2-1; D is perhaps TRBD1 (5 bases). Germline V gives CDR1 SGHVS, CDR2 FNYEAQ. CDR3 length: 14 residues. V was clipped by 5 bases and J by 2 bases, with 10 bases between them. This CDR3 is CASSPRTPYNEQFF. For the CDR3, the DNA is TGTGCCAGCAGCCCCAGGACACCCTACAATGAGCAGTTCTTC.

Only a few counts were recorded for this clone. This chain's CDR3 is CASSEARGSGQPQHF. The CDR3 nucleotides are TGTGCCAGCAGTGAAGCGAGGGGTTCGGGGCAGCCCCAGCATTTT. The chain carries TRBV2 and TRBJ1-5; tentative D call: TRBD1 (5 bases). Germline V CDR1 and CDR2: SNHLY, FYNNEI. Deletions cut 0 bases from V and 7 bases from J, with 13 bases between. The CDR3 extends over 15 amino acids.

V and J are TRBV5-8 and TRBJ1-5; D perhaps matches TRBD1 (6 bases). The germline gives CDR1 SGHTS, CDR2 YDEGEE. The CDR3 totals 13 residues. The V end lost 4 bases, the J end lost 8 bases, and 13 bases lay between the germline ends. The CDR3 bases are TGTGCCAGCAGCCTCGACACAGGGAAGCCCCAGCATTTT. Its translation: CASSLDTGKPQHF.

J is TRBJ2-1 and V is TRBV5-5, with a possible D match to TRBD2 (6 bases). The ends were cut back, 3 bases at V and 5 bases at J, with 12 bases in the middle. The CDR3 loop spans 14 amino acids. Germline CDR1 reads SGHKS; CDR2 reads YYEKEE (reference sequence). In nucleotides, the CDR3 is TGTGCCAGCAGCTCTGGAGGGTATAACAATGAGCAGTTCTTC. This gives the protein CASSSGGYNNEQFF.

The chain is built from TRBV29-1 and TRBJ2-3; 7 nucleotides agree with TRBD1. The CDR3 extends over 14 amino acids. Germline CDR1 SQVTM, CDR2 ANQGSEA. V lost 3 bases, J lost 1 base, and 4 bases stayed unmatched. This chain's CDR3 is CSVDTGAGTDTQYF. The CDR3 DNA follows: TGCAGCGTTGACACAGGGGCAGGCACAGATACGCAGTATTTT.

This chain connects TRBV6-1 to TRBJ2-3, with D possibly being TRBD2 (5 bases). V was trimmed by 4 bases and J by 0 bases, leaving 20 bases between them. Germline lookup yields CDR1 MNHNS and CDR2 SASEGT. The CDR3 is 18 residues long. Here the CDR3 DNA reads TGTGCCAGCAGTGGCATCTCGGAGGCCGCTCCTAGCACAGATACGCAGTATTTT. Translation: CASSGISEAAPSTDTQYF.

The chain carries TRBV19 and TRBJ1-3, with unresolved D. The ends were cut back, 5 bases at V and 2 bases at J, with 7 bases in the middle. Per germline, CDR1 LNHDA and CDR2 SQIVND (reference sequence). This CDR3 region has 13 residues. The CDR3 region is CASSQRAGNTIYF. The CDR3 nucleotides read TGTGCCAGTAGTCAAAGGGCTGGAAACACCATATATTTT.

This clone was counted a single time. This CDR3 is CASSLQDISTDTQYF. Written as DNA, the CDR3 is TGTGCCAGCAGTTTGCAGGACATCTCCACAGATACGCAGTATTTT. The J gene is TRBJ2-3, the V gene TRBV27, with D possibly being TRBD1 (5 bases). The V and J ends lost 3 bases and 2 bases respectively, with 12 bases between them. Germline V CDR1 and CDR2: MNHEY, SMNVEV (reference sequence). CDR3 length: 15 amino acids.

This sequence joins TRBV7-9 and TRBJ2-1; D is possibly TRBD1 or TRBD2 (5 bases each). The CDR3 spans 14 residues. Germline assignment: CDR1 SEHNR and CDR2 FQNEAQ (reference sequence). V lost 0 bases and J lost 7, with 10 bases in between. The CDR3 protein is CASSLAGEGNEQFF. CDR3 nucleotide sequence: TGTGCCAGCAGCTTAGCGGGGGAAGGGAATGAGCAGTTCTTC.

V usage is TRBV7-2 and J usage is TRBJ2-3; 9 bases fit TRBD2. V lost 5 bases to trimming and J lost 5 bases; unmatched junction nucleotides: 11. This CDR3 is 16 amino acids long. The germline V gene encodes CDR1 SGHTA and CDR2 FQGNSA. The CDR3 region is CASSPYGGGVVDTQYF. The CDR3 bases are TGTGCCAGCAGCCCCTACGGCGGGGGGGTTGTAGATACGCAGTATTTT.

The chain joins TRBV28 to TRBJ2-7, with D tentatively TRBD1 or TRBD2 (5 bases each). Trimming shortened V by 5 bases and J by 1 base, and 15 bases separated the two germline ends. There are 15 residues in the CDR3. CDR1 is MDHEN, CDR2 SYDVKM, per germline. The CDR3 is CASSEGFSTSYEQYF. The DNA for the CDR3 is TGTGCCAGCAGTGAGGGGTTCTCCACATCCTACGAGCAGTACTTC. Full variable domain (missing parts from reference TRBV28 and TRBJ2-7): DVKVTQSSRYLVKRTGEKVFLECVQDMDHENMFWYRQDPGLGLRLIYFSYDVKMKEKGDIPEGYSVSREKKERFSLILESASTNQTSMYLCASSEGFSTSYEQYFGPGTRLTVT.

In this sample, this clone turned up a few times. The J gene is TRBJ1-3, the V gene TRBV7-8, with D possibly TRBD1 on 6 matching bases. Germline CDR1 is SGHVS and CDR2 is FQNEAQ. V was shortened by 1 base and J by 4 bases, with 8 bases between the two germline ends. The CDR3 sequence is 14 residues long. This CDR3 is CASSLGGRGNTIYF. As DNA, the CDR3 is TGTGCCAGCAGCTTAGGGGGGCGAGGAAACACCATATATTTT.